This T cell receptor beta chain was captured in a study of T cells of healthy individuals (dated by TCRdb to the late 2010s). The library was obtained by 5' RACE. For sequencing, an Illumina MiSeq was employed. TCRdb itself trimmed the public reads at Q25 with fastp, ran MiXCR and retained productive beta chains. Rows matching on CDR3 protein sequence are summarized as one entry with the most common DNA and genes. Present in this sample are around 100,000 distinct CDR3 sequences, approximately 15% of which were seen just once. Roughly 6.1% of the sample comes from the top ten. On this clonotype itself: Its antigen remains unidentified. Base-call qualities are not available, and no considerably larger clone is one nucleotide away.

The clonotype comes from a human donor in good health.

The CDR3 reads as follows: CASSPADRGSKNIQYF. The base sequence is TGTGCCAGCAGCCCAGCGGACAGGGGATCCAAAAACATTCAGTACTTC. The sequence joins TRBV7-9 to TRBJ2-4; 9 of the junction bases match TRBD1. Taken from cysteine to phenylalanine, the CDR3 has 16 residues. The entry retains the CDR3 DNA only, 48 bases that are in frame from base 1. The germline V gene (reference sequence) supplies CDR1 SEHNR and CDR2 FQNEAQ. Here V drops 5 bases and J drops 2 bases, and the junction holds 7 bases not matched to any gene.